Shown below are 2 T cell receptor beta chains from a single sample sequenced in a study of T cell clonality in common variable immunodeficiency. Method: immunoSEQ multiplex PCR; TCRdb's copy keeps in-frame clones and lacks some. The data show roughly 58,000 clones, with none appearing a single time. The sample was peripheral blood mononuclear cells. These receptors originate from a person aged 18 to 75 in good health.

This clone has at least ten counts. The DNA ends 3 residues before the CDR3 does, and the rest of the CDR3 is filled in from the germline J gene. This rearrangement joins TRBV2 to TRBJ2-3, with 11 bases fitting TRBD2. Germline CDR1 reads SNHLY; CDR2 reads FYNNEI. V was clipped by 2 bases and J by 4 bases; unmatched bases: 2. The length of the CDR3 is 15 residues. CDR3 bases read: TGTGCCAGCAGTGAACTACTAGCGGGAGCAGATACG. Protein: CASSELLAGADT. The full CDR3 is CASSELLAGADTQYF.

This clone was observed at least ten times. At one boundary the junction diverges from the germline segment, which might be a read error. Read coverage stops 3 residues before the CDR3 terminus; the germline J gene supplies the remainder. This rearrangement joins TRBV11-2 to TRBJ1-2; 9 bases match TRBD1. The CDR3 has 13 residues. Germline V CDR1 and CDR2: SGHAT, FQNNGV. The CDR3 reads CASTLQGAYGYTF. The CDR3 DNA, read in part, is TGTGCCAGCACCTTACAGGGGGCTTATGGC.